Shown below are 3 T cell receptor beta chains from a single sample sequenced in a study of blood T cell repertoires in COVID-19. The method was immunoSEQ multiplex PCR; TCRdb's version includes in-frame clones alone and lacks a portion of them. The data contain roughly 100,000 clones, nearly 90% of them singletons. The sample was peripheral blood. Receptors were obtained from a man aged 45-65 years with active COVID-19.

The chain links TRBV15 to TRBJ2-1; 10 bases are a match to TRBD2. This CDR3 spans 19 amino acids. After removal of 1 base from V and 0 bases from J, the junction contained 9 bases not matched to a gene. Germline lookup yields CDR1 LNHNV and CDR2 YYDKDF (reference sequence). In nucleotides, the CDR3 is TGTGCCACCAGCAGAGTTCGGAGTAGCGGGGGGTACTCCTACAATGAGCAGTTCTTC. Translated: CATSRVRSSGGYSYNEQFF.

V usage is TRBV15 and J usage is TRBJ2-1; 11 nucleotides line up with TRBD2. The trim removed 5 bases at V and 5 bases at J, leaving 5 bases unmatched. The CDR3 contains 15 residues. Germline CDR1 reads LNHNV; CDR2 reads YYDKDF (reference sequence). CDR3 sequence (DNA): TGTGCCACCAGCCGGGAACTAGCGGGGGACAATGAGCAGTTCTTC. Encoded protein: CATSRELAGDNEQFF.

The chain employs TRBV11-2 and TRBJ2-2; weak D call: TRBD2 (5 bases). Germline CDR1 reads SGHAT; CDR2 reads FQNNGV. The V and J ends lost 4 bases and 7 bases respectively, with 13 bases between them. The CDR3 is 14 amino acids. The CDR3 region has the DNA TGTGCCAGCAGCTACGGGGTGGGAATCGGGGAGCTGTTTTTT. Translating it yields CASSYGVGIGELFF.